The clone carrying this T cell receptor (beta chain) was recorded at least ten times. The target antigen is unknown. Its ends do not fully match the called genes, so a read error is possible. The read finishes 3 residues shy of the CDR3 end, and the germline J gene is used to complete it. Patients and controls were mostly of Caucasian heritage. Some clones are missing from TCRdb's copy, which holds only in-frame ones; the method was immunoSEQ multiplex PCR. This record lists around 40,000 clones, none seen once only, and the top ten clones contain roughly 2.1%. The data stem from a study of T cell clonality in common variable immunodeficiency. Study-level findings and limits: Fewer TCRbeta clones were shared among CVID subjects than controls. T cell subpopulation sequencing would be needed to explain CVID clonality.

CDR1 and CDR2 (germline): LGHNA, YNFKEQ. This CDR3 comprises 16 residues. V usage is TRBV4-2 and J usage is TRBJ2-1; 8 bases fit TRBD2. The TCR was taken from a person aged 18 to 75 in good health. Material: peripheral blood mononuclear cells. CDR3 DNA, as far as it was read: TGCGCCAGCAGCCAAGATACGGGGGGGAATCGGGGTGAG. Translation: CASSQDTGGNRGE. The CDR3, in full, reads CASSQDTGGNRGEQFF.